The 10 T cell receptor beta chains below come from one sample, sequenced in a study of T cell responses to AZD1222 COVID-19 vaccine. Profiled with immunoSEQ multiplex PCR; TCRdb holds only in-frame clones, not every one. The sample has around 260,000 clones; more than 85% are singletons. Sample: peripheral blood, taken on day 0 of AZD1222 vaccination. The receptor source for this set is an adult in good health.

The V gene is TRBV2, the J gene TRBJ2-7, with a tentative D call TRBD1 (6 bases). CDR1 SNHLY and CDR2 FYNNEI come from the germline V gene. Trimming took off 6 bases at V and 2 bases at J, with 8 bases between the two ends. This CDR3 contains 12 residues. The CDR3 here is CASRRDTYEQYF. CDR3 DNA: TGTGCCAGCAGACGGGACACCTACGAGCAGTACTTC.

CDR3 bases: TGCGCCAGCAGCTTGGACACCTTCACCGGGGAGCTGTTTTTT. It codes for CASSLDTFTGELFF. This chain joins TRBV5-1 and TRBJ2-2; D is ambiguous. The V end was cut by 0 bases, the J end by 4 bases, with 7 bases between. This CDR3 has 14 amino acids. CDR1 SGHRS and CDR2 YFSETQ come from the germline V gene.

This clone was counted once. V is TRBV5-6 and J is TRBJ2-3; 7 bases line up with TRBD2. The ends lost 2 bases at V and 6 bases at J; junction bases unmatched: 3. CDR3 size: 13 residues. Germline V gene data show CDR1 as SGHDT and CDR2 as YYEEEE. CDR3 amino acids: CASSFGGDDTQYF. The CDR3 coding sequence is TGTGCCAGCAGCTTTGGGGGGGACGATACGCAGTATTTT.

The chain links TRBV24-1 to TRBJ2-1, with D perhaps matching TRBD1 (5 bases). Per germline, CDR1 KGHDR and CDR2 SFDVKD. The CDR3 loop spans 16 amino acids. The germline V and J ends were trimmed by 4 bases and 0 bases, with 12 bases remaining between them. In DNA, the CDR3 is TGTGCCACCAGTGAACCCGACAGCTTCTCCTACAATGAGCAGTTCTTC. It specifies CATSEPDSFSYNEQFF.

The chain couples TRBV30 to TRBJ2-7, with D tentatively TRBD1 or TRBD2 (6 bases each). The CDR3 loop spans 12 amino acids. Germline V CDR1 and CDR2: GTSNPN, SVGIG (reference sequence). Between the trimmed V and J ends, which lost 1 base and 7 bases, there was a span of 11 bases. The CDR3, as DNA: TGTGCCTGGAGTGGCACAGGGAGGGAGCAGTACTTC. This sequence encodes CAWSGTGREQYF.

This chain links TRBV18 with TRBJ1-6; no clear D. V lost 8 bases to trimming and J lost 8 bases, with 13 bases between them. CDR3 length: 13 residues. Germline-derived CDR1 and CDR2 are KGHSH and LQKENI. The CDR3 loop is CASGESLYSPLHF. In nucleotides, the CDR3 is TGTGCCAGCGGAGAGTCCCTTTATTCACCCCTCCACTTT.

The chain joins TRBV20-1 to TRBJ2-5; D remains ambiguous. Germline values: CDR1 DFQATT, CDR2 SNEGSKA (reference sequence). V was pared by 2 bases and J by 5 bases, with 6 bases between. The CDR3 runs 11 residues. The CDR3 region has the DNA TGCAGTGCTAGACACGGGGAGACCCAGTACTTC. It specifies CSARHGETQYF.

The J gene is TRBJ2-7, the V gene TRBV28; 9 positions agree with TRBD2. CDR1 MDHEN and CDR2 SYDVKM come from the germline V gene. The J segment lost 3 bases and the V segment lost 6 bases, leaving 6 bases of the junction unmatched. This CDR3 comprises 14 residues. DNA of the CDR3: TGTGCCAGCAGAAAGCGGGGGGCCCGCTACGAGCAGTACTTC. Protein sequence: CASRKRGARYEQYF.

For this clone: Other DNA variants within this sample encode the same CDR3. V usage is TRBV3-1 (or the pseudogene TRBV3-2) and J usage is TRBJ1-1; 7 positions agree with TRBD1. In germline, CDR1 is LGHDT, CDR2 YNNKEL (reference sequence). With V trimmed by 1 base and J by 4 bases, 0 bases remained unmatched. CDR3 length equals 13 residues. The CDR3 loop is CASSQAGGTEAFF. In nucleotides, the CDR3 is TGTGCCAGCAGCCAAGCAGGGGGCACTGAAGCTTTCTTT.

The genes are TRBV19 and TRBJ2-1, with D possibly TRBD2 on 6 matching bases. The V gene's germline CDR1 is LNHDA and CDR2 SQIVND (reference sequence). CDR3 length: 10 residues. V lost 8 bases and J lost 14, with 13 bases in between. The CDR3 DNA is TGTGCCAGTGGGACTGGGGGAGAGTTCTTC. This translates into CASGTGGEFF.